These 17 T cell receptor beta chains originate from one sample sequenced in a study of early T cells in non-severe SARS-CoV-2 infection. TCRdb reanalysed the 5' RACE reads using MiXCR and keeps one entry per CDR3 protein. The sample comprises some 59,000 distinct CDR3 sequences, around 10% of which are singletons, and more than 3% rests with the top ten. The starting material was whole blood, obtained at baseline. The origin of the receptors is an adult who was a healthcare worker with PCR-confirmed SARS-CoV-2 infection or an uninfected control (not recorded which).

This clonotype was found a few times. The rearrangement joins TRBV29-1 to TRBJ2-1, with D possibly being TRBD1 or TRBD2 (5 bases each). The V gene's germline CDR1 is SQVTM and CDR2 ANQGSEA. This CDR3 comprises 11 residues. The V end was cut by 7 bases, the J end by 9 bases, with 13 bases between. The CDR3 loop reads CSAGGGGEQFF. The DNA for the CDR3 is TGCAGCGCTGGAGGTGGGGGTGAGCAGTTCTTC.

J is TRBJ2-2 and V is TRBV18, with no clear D. Germline CDR1 KGHSH, CDR2 LQKENI. The germline V and J ends were trimmed by 0 bases and 5 bases, with 10 bases remaining between them. The length of the CDR3 is 15 residues. As DNA, the CDR3 is TGTGCCAGCTCACCACCGAAAGAGCTTACCGGGGAGCTGTTTTTT. Translated: CASSPPKELTGELFF.

J is TRBJ2-7 and V is TRBV12-3 or TRBV12-4; 8 nucleotides agree with TRBD2. The CDR3 has 13 residues. Trimming at V came to 6 bases and at J to 5 bases, leaving 6 bases not matched to a gene. CDR3 amino acids: CASRKRERNEQYF. Here the CDR3 DNA reads TGTGCCAGCAGGAAGCGGGAGCGAAACGAGCAGTACTTC.

This clonotype has only a few counts. V and J are TRBV6-6 and TRBJ2-4; D not resolved. The CDR3 loop spans 14 amino acids. Germline V lookup: CDR1 MNHNY, CDR2 SVGAGI (reference sequence). V lost 5 bases to trimming and J lost 3 bases, with 11 bases between them. For the CDR3, the DNA is TGTGCCAGCAGTGAGACCCGGAGCAAAAACATTCAGTACTTC. Its translation: CASSETRSKNIQYF.

This clonotype was counted a few times. The CDR3 here is CASSDGQNTEAFF. The DNA for the CDR3 is TGTGCCAGTTCGGACGGACAGAACACTGAAGCTTTCTTT. The chain carries TRBV7-6 and TRBJ1-1, with a possible D match to TRBD1 (5 bases). This CDR3 has 13 residues. The germline V gene encodes CDR1 SGHVS and CDR2 FNYEAQ. Trimming took off 9 bases at V and 1 base at J, with 12 bases between the two ends.

This clonotype was counted between two and nine times. This chain connects TRBV7-9 to TRBJ2-2; TRBD1 matches 7 bases. The CDR3 extends over 18 amino acids. V lost 5 bases, J lost 0 bases, and 12 bases stayed unmatched. The germline CDR1 and CDR2 sequences are SEHNR and FQNEAQ (reference sequence). CDR3 residues: CASSRGTALFANTGELFF. The CDR3, as DNA: TGTGCCAGCAGCCGTGGGACAGCTCTTTTCGCGAACACCGGGGAGCTGTTTTTT.

A few counts support this clonotype. CDR3 residues: CSARQTGVGELFF. The CDR3 DNA follows: TGCAGTGCTAGACAAACAGGGGTAGGGGAGCTGTTTTTT. The chain has TRBV20-1 and TRBJ2-2; 7 positions agree with TRBD1. The CDR3 consists of 13 residues. Germline V CDR1 and CDR2: DFQATT, SNEGSKA (reference sequence). V shed 2 bases and J 8 bases; nucleotides not matched to a gene: 5.

This clonotype was counted between two and nine times. The J gene is TRBJ1-2, the V gene TRBV3-1, with unresolved D. V lost 0 bases and J lost 9, with 11 bases in between. Germline V gene sequence: CDR1 LGHDT, CDR2 YNNKEL (reference sequence). The CDR3 contains 13 residues. The CDR3 protein is CASSQENSRSYTF. CDR3 DNA sequence: TGTGCCAGCAGCCAAGAGAACAGCCGGAGCTACACCTTC.

This clonotype turned up a few times. Compared with germline, one end of the junction differs, possibly owing to a read error. V usage is TRBV6-2 or TRBV6-3 and J usage is TRBJ1-2; tentative D call: TRBD1 (5 bases). The CDR3 is made up of 14 amino acids. Germline V gene data show CDR1 as MNHEY and CDR2 as SVGEGT. Here the CDR3 DNA reads TGTGCCAACAGTCACAGGACGGGTAACTATGGCTACACCTTC. It translates to CANSHRTGNYGYTF.

The chain couples TRBV28 to TRBJ1-1; D may be TRBD1 (5 bases). The CDR3 extends over 14 amino acids. Looked up from germline, CDR1 is MDHEN and CDR2 is SYDVKM. Trimming stripped 5 bases from V and 6 bases from J, with 16 bases between. The CDR3 here is CASSVGAMTAEAFF. The CDR3 coding sequence is TGTGCCAGCAGTGTCGGGGCCATGACCGCTGAAGCTTTCTTT.

This clonotype has only a few counts. The V call is TRBV5-5, the J call TRBJ2-3, with D perhaps TRBD2 (5 bases). From germline, CDR1 is SGHKS and CDR2 YYEKEE (reference sequence). V lost 6 bases and J 5 bases, leaving 22 bases between the germline ends. The CDR3 contains 16 residues. CDR3 protein: CASTAIWTSAGDTQYF. DNA of the CDR3: TGTGCCAGCACCGCGATATGGACTTCCGCAGGAGATACGCAGTATTTT.

This clonotype was seen repeatedly, ten times or more. This chain joins TRBV7-2 and TRBJ1-2; D is possibly TRBD1 (5 bases). Between the trimmed V and J ends, which lost 8 bases and 8 bases, there was a span of 21 bases. The CDR3 spans 14 residues. The germline CDR1 and CDR2 sequences are SGHTA and FQGNSA. The CDR3 here is CASRPRGTGGGYTF. The CDR3, as DNA: TGTGCCAGCCGACCCAGAGGGACCGGAGGGGGCTACACCTTC.

This clonotype was picked up many times. The chain uses TRBV29-1 and TRBJ2-4, with no clear D. Per the germline V gene, CDR1 is SQVTM and CDR2 is ANQGSEA. Trimming cost V 4 bases and J 2 bases, with 9 bases left between them. CDR3 length equals 13 residues. The CDR3 region has the DNA TGCAGCGTTGTTGTCCGGACCAAAAACATTCAGTACTTC. Its translation: CSVVVRTKNIQYF.

The chain joins TRBV7-6 to TRBJ2-7; D perhaps matches TRBD1 (6 bases). The germline gives CDR1 SGHVS, CDR2 FNYEAQ. The germline V and J ends were trimmed by 4 bases and 7 bases, with 17 bases remaining between them. The length of the CDR3 is 14 residues. CDR3 sequence: CASSSQTAQGEQYF. The CDR3 DNA reads as TGTGCCAGCAGCTCCCAAACGGCGCAGGGGGAGCAGTACTTC. Looking up the rest from reference TRBV7-6 and TRBJ2-7 gives the full variable domain: GAGVSQSPRYKVTKRGQDVALRCDPISGHVSLYWYRQALGQGPEFLTYFNYEAQQDKSGLPNDRFSAERPEGSISTLTIQRTEQRDSAMYRCASSSQTAQGEQYFGPGTRLTVT.

This clonotype came up a few times. The chain combines TRBV5-4 with TRBJ1-1; tentative D call: TRBD1 (5 bases). The length of the CDR3 is 14 residues. CDR1 is SGHNT and CDR2 is YYREEE in the germline V gene (reference sequence). Trimming shortened V by 5 bases and J by 0 bases, and 11 bases separated the two germline ends. This CDR3 is CASRLQAVNTEAFF. DNA of the CDR3: TGTGCCAGCAGATTACAGGCTGTGAACACTGAAGCTTTCTTT.

At least ten counts were recorded for this clonotype. This CDR3 reads CSAPGTSGSTDTQYF. The CDR3, as DNA: TGCAGTGCCCCCGGGACTAGCGGGAGCACAGATACGCAGTATTTT. V is TRBV20-1 and J is TRBJ2-3, with 12 bases that match TRBD2. Germline trimming cut 6 bases from V and 0 bases from J; bases unmatched to any gene: 4. The germline V gene encodes CDR1 DFQATT and CDR2 SNEGSKA (reference sequence). The CDR3 totals 15 residues.

This clonotype was counted a few times. Written as DNA, the CDR3 is TGCGCCGTCAGCCCGGGGAACACTGAAGCTTTCTTT. This codes for CAVSPGNTEAFF. This sequence joins TRBV10-2 and TRBJ1-1; no definite D call. CDR1 is WSHSY, CDR2 SAAADI, per germline. Trimming took off 11 bases at V and 1 base at J, with 11 bases between the two ends. This CDR3 region has 12 residues.